Detailed here is one T cell receptor beta chain. CDR1 and CDR2 (germline): SGHRS, YFSETQ. The CDR3 is 14 residues long. V lost 5 bases, J lost 6 bases, and 15 bases lay in between. These data are taken from a study of blood T cell repertoires in COVID-19. The wider study: The origin of the acute and convalescent COVID-19 samples was the United States, Italy and Spain. Sample material is recorded as cDNA or gDNA derived from T cells, B-cell-depleted T cells, or PBMCs.

Data came from immunoSEQ multiplex PCR; TCRdb stores just in-frame clones and leaves some out. The data show about 400,000 clones, roughly 86% seen once. The rearrangement links TRBV5-1 to TRBJ2-4, with TRBD2 as a possible D gene (6 bases). The source of this sequence is a human donor in a cohort sampled during active COVID-19. Sequencing was done on a sample of peripheral blood. This CDR3 is CASREGRGRNIQYF. The CDR3 DNA is TGCGCCAGCAGAGAAGGGCGGGGCAGAAACATTCAGTACTTC.